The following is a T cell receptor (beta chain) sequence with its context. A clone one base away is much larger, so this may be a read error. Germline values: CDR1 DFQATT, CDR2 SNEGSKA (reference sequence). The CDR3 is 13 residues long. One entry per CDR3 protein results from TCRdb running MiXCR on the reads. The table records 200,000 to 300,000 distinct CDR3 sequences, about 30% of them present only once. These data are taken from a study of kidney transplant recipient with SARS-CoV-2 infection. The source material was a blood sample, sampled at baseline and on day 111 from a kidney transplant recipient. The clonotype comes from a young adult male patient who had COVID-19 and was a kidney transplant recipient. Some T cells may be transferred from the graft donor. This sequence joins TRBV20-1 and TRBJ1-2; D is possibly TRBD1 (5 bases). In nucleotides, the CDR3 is TGCAGTGCCCCAGTGACAGTTCTCAATGGCTACAACTTC. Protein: CSAPVTVLNGYNF.